The clone carrying this TCR beta chain was observed a single time. This sample is part of a study of blood T cell repertoires in COVID-19. Study-level background: COVID-19 samples from acute and convalescent phases originated in the United States, Italy and Spain. T cells, B-cell-depleted T cells, or PBMCs supplied cDNA or gDNA.

Authors' processing steps: Amplification with reference gene primers provided the estimates of nucleated cell counts. Here immunoSEQ multiplex PCR was the method, and the copy in TCRdb shows in-frame clones only, minus some. The V and J calls and clone size are taken from that table; D and trimming were inferred from the DNA. The sample includes roughly 250,000 clones, more than 75% of them seen just once. V gave up 5 bases and J gave up 8 bases, with 15 bases separating them. The CDR3 loop spans 14 amino acids. Germline V CDR1 and CDR2: SNHLY, FYNNEI. The sequenced sample consisted of peripheral blood. The source is a woman aged 55-69 years with active or convalescent COVID-19. V and J are TRBV2 and TRBJ1-4, with D perhaps matching TRBD1 (5 bases). Here the CDR3 reads CASSSTGVDEKLFF. The CDR3 coding sequence is TGTGCCAGCAGTAGCACGGGGGTGGACGAAAAACTGTTTTTT.